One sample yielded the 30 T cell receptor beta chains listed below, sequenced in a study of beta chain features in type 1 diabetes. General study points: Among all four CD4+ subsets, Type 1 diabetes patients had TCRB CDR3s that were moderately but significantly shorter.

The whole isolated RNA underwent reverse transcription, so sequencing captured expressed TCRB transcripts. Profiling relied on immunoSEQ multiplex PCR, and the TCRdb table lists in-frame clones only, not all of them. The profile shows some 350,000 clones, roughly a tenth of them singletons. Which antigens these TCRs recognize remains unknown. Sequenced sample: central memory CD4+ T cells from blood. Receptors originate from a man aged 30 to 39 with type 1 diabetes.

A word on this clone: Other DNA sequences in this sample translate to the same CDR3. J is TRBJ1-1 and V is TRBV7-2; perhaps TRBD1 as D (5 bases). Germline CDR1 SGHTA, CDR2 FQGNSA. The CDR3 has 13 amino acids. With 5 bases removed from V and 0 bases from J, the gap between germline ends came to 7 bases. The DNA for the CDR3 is TGTGCCAGCAGCCGGGACTTGAACACTGAAGCTTTCTTT. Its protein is CASSRDLNTEAFF. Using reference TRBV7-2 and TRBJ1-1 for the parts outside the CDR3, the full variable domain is GAGVSQSPSNKVTEKGKDVELRCDPISGHTALYWYRQSLGQGLEFLIYFQGNSAPDKSGLPSDRFSAERTGGSVSTLTIQRTQQEDSAVYLCASSRDLNTEAFFGQGTRLTVV.

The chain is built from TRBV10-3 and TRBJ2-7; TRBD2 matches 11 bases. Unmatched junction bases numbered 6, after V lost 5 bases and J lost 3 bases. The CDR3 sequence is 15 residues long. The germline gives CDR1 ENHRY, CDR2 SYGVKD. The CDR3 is CAISPSGRPLYEQYF. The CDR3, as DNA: TGTGCCATCAGTCCTAGCGGGAGGCCCCTCTACGAGCAGTACTTC.

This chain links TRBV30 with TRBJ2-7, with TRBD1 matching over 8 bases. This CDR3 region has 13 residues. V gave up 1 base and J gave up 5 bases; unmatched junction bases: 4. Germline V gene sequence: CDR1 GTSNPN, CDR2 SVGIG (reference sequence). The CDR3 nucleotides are TGTGCCTGGAGTGGGACAGGGTCCAACGAGCAGTACTTC. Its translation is CAWSGTGSNEQYF.

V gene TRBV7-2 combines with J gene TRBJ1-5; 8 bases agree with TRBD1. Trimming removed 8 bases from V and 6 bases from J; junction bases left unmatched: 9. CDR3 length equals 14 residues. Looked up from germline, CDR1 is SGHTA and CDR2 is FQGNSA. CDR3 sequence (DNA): TGTGCCAGCGGAGACAGGGGAGGAGGTCAGCCCCAGCATTTT. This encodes CASGDRGGGQPQHF.

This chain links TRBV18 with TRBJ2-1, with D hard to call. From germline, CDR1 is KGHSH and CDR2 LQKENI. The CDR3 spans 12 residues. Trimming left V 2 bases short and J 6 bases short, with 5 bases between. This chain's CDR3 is CASSPVGNEQFF. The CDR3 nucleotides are TGTGCCAGCTCACCAGTTGGCAATGAGCAGTTCTTC.

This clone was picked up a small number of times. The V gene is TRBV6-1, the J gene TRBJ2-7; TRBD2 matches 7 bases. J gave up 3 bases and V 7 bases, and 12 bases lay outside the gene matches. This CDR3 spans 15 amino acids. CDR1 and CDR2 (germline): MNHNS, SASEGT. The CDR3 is CASKEGASGFYEQYF. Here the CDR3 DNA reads TGTGCCAGCAAAGAAGGGGCTAGCGGCTTCTACGAGCAGTACTTC.

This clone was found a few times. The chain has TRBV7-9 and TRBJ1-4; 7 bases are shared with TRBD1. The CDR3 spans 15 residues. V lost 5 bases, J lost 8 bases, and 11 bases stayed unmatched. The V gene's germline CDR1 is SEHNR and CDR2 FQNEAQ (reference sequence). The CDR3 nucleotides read TGTGCCAGCAGCCCAATGGGGACAGATGAGGAAAAACTGTTTTTT. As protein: CASSPMGTDEEKLFF. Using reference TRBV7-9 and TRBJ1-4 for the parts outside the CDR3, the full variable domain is DTGVSQNPRHKITKRGQNVTFRCDPISEHNRLYWYRQTLGQGPEFLTYFQNEAQLEKSRLLSDRFSAERPKGSFSTLEIQRTEQGDSAMYLCASSPMGTDEEKLFFGSGTQLSVL.

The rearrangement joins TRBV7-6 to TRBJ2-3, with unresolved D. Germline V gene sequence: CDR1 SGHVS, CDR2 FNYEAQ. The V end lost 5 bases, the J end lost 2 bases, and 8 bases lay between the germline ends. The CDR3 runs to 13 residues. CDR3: CASSPRFTDTQYF. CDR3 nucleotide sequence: TGTGCCAGCAGCCCGCGATTCACAGATACGCAGTATTTT.

This CDR3 is CASSVGPTSGSNEQFF. DNA for the CDR3: TGTGCCAGCAGCGTAGGTCCGACTAGCGGGAGCAATGAGCAGTTCTTC. The rearrangement uses TRBV9 and TRBJ2-1; TRBD2 matches 12 bases. CDR1 is SGDLS, CDR2 YYNGEE, per germline. CDR3 length: 16 amino acids. Trimming cost V 0 bases and J 6 bases; bases outside gene matches: 4.

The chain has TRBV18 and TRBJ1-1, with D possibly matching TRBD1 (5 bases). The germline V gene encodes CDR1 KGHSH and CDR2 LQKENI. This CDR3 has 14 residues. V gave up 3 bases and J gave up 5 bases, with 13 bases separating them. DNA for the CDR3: TGTGCCAGCTCACCGGGCAGGGAATTGACTGAAGCTTTCTTT. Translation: CASSPGRELTEAFF.

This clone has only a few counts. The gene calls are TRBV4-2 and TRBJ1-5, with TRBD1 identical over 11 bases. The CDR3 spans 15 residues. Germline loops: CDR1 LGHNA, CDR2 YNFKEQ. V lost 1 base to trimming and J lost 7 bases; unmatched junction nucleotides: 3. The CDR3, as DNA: TGTGCCAGCAGCCAAGGGACAGGGGGCGGGCAGCCCCAGCATTTT. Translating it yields CASSQGTGGGQPQHF.

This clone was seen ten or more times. The CDR3 bases are TGTGCCTGGACTGCGGGGAACACAGATACGCAGTATTTT. This codes for CAWTAGNTDTQYF. V usage is TRBV30 and J usage is TRBJ2-3, with a tentative D call TRBD2 (6 bases). V was trimmed by 4 bases and J by 2 bases, leaving 10 bases between them. The CDR3 length is 13 residues. Looked up from germline, CDR1 is GTSNPN and CDR2 is SVGIG (reference sequence).

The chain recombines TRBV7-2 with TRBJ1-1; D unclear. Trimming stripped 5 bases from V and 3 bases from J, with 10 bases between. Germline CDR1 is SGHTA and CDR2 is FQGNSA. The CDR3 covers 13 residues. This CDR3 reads CASSPQRDTEAFF. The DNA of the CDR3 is TGTGCCAGCAGCCCGCAGAGGGACACTGAAGCTTTCTTT.

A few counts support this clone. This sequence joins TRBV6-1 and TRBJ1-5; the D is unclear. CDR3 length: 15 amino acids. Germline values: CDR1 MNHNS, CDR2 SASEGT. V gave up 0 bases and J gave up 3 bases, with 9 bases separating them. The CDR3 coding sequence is TGTGCCAGCAGTGAAGCTTGGGCAGACAATCAGCCCCAGCATTTT. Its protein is CASSEAWADNQPQHF.

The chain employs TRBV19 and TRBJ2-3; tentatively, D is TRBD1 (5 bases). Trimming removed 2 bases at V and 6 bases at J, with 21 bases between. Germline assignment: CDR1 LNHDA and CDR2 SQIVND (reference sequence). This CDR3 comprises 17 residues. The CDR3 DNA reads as TGTGCCAGTAGTATAAGGTCCAAAGGGGCGAATAGGGATACGCAGTATTTT. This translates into CASSIRSKGANRDTQYF.

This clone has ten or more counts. CDR3 bases: TGTGCCAGCAGCCCGGGACTAGCGGGAAACCTTTGGCAGTACTTC. It yields the protein CASSPGLAGNLWQYF. V and J are TRBV7-2 and TRBJ2-7; 13 bases line up with TRBD2. Germline CDR1 and CDR2: SGHTA and FQGNSA. The trim removed 5 bases at V and 9 bases at J, leaving 10 bases unmatched. This CDR3 is built from 15 residues.

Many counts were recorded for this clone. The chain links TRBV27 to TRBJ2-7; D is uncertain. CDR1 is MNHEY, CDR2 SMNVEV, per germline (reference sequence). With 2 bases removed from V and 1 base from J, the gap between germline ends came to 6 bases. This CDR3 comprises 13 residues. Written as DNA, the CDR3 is TGTGCCAGCAGTTTAATTTGGTCCTACGAGCAGTACTTC. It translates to CASSLIWSYEQYF.

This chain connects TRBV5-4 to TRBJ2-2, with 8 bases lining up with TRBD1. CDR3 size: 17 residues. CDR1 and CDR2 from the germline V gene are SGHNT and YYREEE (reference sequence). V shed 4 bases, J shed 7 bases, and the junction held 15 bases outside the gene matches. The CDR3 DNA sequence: TGTGCCAGCAGCCCCCCGGCCGCAGGGGGCGGGGTCGGGGAGCTGTTTTTT. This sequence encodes CASSPPAAGGGVGELFF.

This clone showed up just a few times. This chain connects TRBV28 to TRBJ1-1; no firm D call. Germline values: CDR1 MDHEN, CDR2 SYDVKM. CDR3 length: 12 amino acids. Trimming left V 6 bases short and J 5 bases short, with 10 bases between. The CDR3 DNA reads TGTGCCAGCAGGGGGATCGAGACTGAAGCTTTCTTT. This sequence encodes CASRGIETEAFF.

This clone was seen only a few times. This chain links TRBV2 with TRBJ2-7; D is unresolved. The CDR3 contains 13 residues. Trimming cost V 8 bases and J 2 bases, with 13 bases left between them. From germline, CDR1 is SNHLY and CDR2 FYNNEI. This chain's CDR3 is CASGGPITYEQYF. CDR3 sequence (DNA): TGTGCCAGCGGTGGGCCCATAACCTACGAGCAGTACTTC.

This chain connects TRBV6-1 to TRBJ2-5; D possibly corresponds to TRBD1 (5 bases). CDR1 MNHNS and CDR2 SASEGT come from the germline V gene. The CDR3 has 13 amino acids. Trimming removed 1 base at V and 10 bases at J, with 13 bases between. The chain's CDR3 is CASSEVLAQGQYF. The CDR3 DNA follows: TGTGCCAGCAGTGAAGTGTTGGCCCAGGGCCAGTACTTC.

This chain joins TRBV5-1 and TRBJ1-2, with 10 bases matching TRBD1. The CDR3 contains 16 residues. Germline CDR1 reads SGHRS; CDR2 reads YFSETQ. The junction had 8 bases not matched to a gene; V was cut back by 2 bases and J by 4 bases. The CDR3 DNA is TGCGCCAGCAGCTTTCTGACAGGGGGCGCCTCCTATGGCTACACCTTC. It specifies CASSFLTGGASYGYTF.

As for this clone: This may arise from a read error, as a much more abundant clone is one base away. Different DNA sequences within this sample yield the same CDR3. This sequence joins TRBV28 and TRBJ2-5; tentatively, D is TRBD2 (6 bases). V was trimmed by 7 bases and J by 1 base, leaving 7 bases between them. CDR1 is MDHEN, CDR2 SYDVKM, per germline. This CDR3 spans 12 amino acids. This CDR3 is CASTGGQETQYF. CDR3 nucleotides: TGTGCCAGCACCGGGGGCCAAGAGACCCAGTACTTC.

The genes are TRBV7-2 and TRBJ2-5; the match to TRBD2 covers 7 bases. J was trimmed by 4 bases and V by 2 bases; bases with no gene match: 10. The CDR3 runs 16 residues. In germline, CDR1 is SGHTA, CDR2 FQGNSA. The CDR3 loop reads CASSLTSGALRETQYF. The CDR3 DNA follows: TGTGCCAGCAGCTTAACCAGCGGGGCCCTCCGAGAGACCCAGTACTTC.

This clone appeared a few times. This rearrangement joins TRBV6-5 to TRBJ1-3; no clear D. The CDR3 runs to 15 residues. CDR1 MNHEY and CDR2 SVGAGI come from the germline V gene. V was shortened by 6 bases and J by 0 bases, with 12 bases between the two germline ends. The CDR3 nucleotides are TGTGCCAGCAGACGGGAGGGCTTCTCTGGAAACACCATATATTTT. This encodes CASRREGFSGNTIYF.

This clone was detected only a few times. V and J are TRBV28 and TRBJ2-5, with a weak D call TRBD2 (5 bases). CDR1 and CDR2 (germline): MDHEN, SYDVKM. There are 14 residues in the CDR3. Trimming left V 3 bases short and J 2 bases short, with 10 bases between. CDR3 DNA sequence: TGTGCCAGCAGTTTGAGGGCAGGACAAGAGACCCAGTACTTC. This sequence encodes CASSLRAGQETQYF.

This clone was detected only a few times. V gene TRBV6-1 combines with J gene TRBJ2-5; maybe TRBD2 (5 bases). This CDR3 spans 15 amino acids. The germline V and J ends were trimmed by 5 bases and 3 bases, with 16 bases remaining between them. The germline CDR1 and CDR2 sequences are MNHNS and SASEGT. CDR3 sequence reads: CASSSHTDGKETQYF. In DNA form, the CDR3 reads TGTGCCAGCAGTTCCCACACCGACGGGAAAGAGACCCAGTACTTC.

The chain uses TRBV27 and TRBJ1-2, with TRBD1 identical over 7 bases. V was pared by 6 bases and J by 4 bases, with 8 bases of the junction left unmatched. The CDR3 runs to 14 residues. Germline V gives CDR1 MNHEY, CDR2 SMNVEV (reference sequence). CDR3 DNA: TGTGCCAGCAGCACAAAGGGGGCATCCTATGGCTACACCTTC. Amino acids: CASSTKGASYGYTF.

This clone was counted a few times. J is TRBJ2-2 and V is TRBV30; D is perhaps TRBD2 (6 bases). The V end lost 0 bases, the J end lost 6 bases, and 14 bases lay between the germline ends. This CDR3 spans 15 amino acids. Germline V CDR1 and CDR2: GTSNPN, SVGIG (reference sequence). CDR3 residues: CAWSVLSGVAGELFF. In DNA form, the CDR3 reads TGTGCCTGGAGTGTATTGTCGGGGGTGGCCGGGGAGCTGTTTTTT.

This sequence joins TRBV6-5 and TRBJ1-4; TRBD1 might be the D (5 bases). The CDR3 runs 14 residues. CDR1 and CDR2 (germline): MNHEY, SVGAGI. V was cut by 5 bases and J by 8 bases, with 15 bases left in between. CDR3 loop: CASSEAAGLEKLFF. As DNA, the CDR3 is TGTGCCAGCAGTGAGGCGGCAGGGCTGGAAAAACTGTTTTTT.